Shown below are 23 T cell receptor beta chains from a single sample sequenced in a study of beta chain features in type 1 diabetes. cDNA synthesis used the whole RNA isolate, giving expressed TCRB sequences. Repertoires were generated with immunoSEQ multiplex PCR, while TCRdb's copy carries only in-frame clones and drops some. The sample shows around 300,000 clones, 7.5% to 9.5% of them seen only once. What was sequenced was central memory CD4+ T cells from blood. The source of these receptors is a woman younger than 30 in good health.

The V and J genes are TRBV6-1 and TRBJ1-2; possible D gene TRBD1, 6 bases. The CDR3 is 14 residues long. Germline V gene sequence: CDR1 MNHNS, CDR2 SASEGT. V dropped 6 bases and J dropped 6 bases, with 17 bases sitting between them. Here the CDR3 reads CASSETRYRDGYTF. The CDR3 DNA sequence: TGTGCCAGCAGCGAGACTCGCTACAGGGATGGCTACACCTTC.

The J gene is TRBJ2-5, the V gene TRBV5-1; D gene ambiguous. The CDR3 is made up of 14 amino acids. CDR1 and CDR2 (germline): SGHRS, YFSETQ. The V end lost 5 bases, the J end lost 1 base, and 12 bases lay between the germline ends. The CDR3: CASRTLTGQETQYF. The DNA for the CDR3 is TGCGCCAGCAGGACCTTGACGGGCCAAGAGACCCAGTACTTC.

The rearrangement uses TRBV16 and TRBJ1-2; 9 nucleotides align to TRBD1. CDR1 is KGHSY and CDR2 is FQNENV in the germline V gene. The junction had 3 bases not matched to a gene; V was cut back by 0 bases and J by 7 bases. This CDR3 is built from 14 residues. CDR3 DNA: TGTGCCAGCAGCCAATCAACAGGGGGCAGTGGCTACACCTTC. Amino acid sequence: CASSQSTGGSGYTF. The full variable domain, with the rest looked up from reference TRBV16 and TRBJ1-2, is GEEVAQTPKHLVRGEGQKAKLYCAPIKGHSYVFWYQQVLKNEFKFLISFQNENVFDETGMPKERFSAKCLPNSPCSLEIQATKLEDSAVYFCASSQSTGGSGYTFGSGTRLTVV.

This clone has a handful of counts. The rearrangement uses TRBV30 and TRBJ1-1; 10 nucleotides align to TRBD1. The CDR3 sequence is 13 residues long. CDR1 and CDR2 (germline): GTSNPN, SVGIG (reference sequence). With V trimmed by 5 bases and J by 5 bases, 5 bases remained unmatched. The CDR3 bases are TGTGCCTGGGGGGGACAGGGGAGGACTGAAGCTTTCTTT. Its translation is CAWGGQGRTEAFF.

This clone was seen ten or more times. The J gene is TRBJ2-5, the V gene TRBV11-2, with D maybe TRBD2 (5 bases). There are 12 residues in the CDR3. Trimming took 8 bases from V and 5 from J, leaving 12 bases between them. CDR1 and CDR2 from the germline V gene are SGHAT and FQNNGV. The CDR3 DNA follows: TGTGCCAGCGGTGAGACGGGGGAGACCCAGTACTTC. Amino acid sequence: CASGETGETQYF.

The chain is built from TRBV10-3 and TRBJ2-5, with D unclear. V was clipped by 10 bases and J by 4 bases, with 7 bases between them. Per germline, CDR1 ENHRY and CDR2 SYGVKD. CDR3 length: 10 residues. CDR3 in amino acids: CASRRETQYF. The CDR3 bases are TGTGCCAGCAGAAGAGAGACCCAGTACTTC.

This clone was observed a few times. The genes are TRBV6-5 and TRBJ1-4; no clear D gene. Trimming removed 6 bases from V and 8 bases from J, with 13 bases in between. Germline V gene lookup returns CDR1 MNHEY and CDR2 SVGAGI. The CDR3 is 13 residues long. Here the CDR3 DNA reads TGTGCCAGCAGCCGAAAACCTGACGAAAAACTGTTTTTT. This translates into CASSRKPDEKLFF.

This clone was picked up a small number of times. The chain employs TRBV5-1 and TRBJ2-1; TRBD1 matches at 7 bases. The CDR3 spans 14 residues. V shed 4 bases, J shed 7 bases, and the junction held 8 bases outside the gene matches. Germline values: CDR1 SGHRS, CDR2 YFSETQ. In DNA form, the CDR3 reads TGCGCCAGCAGCCCAGACAGGGCTGGGAATGAGCAGTTCTTC. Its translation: CASSPDRAGNEQFF.

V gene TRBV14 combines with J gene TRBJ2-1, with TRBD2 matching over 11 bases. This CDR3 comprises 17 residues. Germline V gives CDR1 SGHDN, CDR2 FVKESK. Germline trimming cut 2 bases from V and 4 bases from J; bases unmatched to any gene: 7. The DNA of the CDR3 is TGTGCCAGCAGCCAATCCCAACTAGCGGGGGTATACAATGAGCAGTTCTTC. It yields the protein CASSQSQLAGVYNEQFF.

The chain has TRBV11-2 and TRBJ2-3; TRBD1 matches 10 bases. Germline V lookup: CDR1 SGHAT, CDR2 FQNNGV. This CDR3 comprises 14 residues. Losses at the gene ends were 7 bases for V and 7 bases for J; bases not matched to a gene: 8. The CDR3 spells CASKPGTGAYTQYF. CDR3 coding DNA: TGTGCCAGCAAACCGGGGACAGGGGCATATACGCAGTATTTT.

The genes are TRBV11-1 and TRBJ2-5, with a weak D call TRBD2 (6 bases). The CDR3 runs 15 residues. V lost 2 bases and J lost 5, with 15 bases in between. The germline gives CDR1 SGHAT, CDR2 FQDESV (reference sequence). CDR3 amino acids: CASSLTAGSYETQYF. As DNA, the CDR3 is TGTGCCAGCAGCTTAACTGCGGGATCATACGAGACCCAGTACTTC.

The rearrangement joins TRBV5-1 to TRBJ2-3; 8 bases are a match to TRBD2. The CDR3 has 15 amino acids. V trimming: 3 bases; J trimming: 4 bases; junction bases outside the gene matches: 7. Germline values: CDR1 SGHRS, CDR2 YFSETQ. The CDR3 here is CASSSGLVGADTQYF. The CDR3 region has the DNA TGCGCCAGCAGCTCGGGACTAGTCGGGGCAGATACGCAGTATTTT.

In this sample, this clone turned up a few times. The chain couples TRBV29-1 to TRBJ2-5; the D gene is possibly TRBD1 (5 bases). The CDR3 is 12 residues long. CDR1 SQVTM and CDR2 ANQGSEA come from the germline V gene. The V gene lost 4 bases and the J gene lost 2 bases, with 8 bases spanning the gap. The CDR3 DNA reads TGCAGCGTTGGAACAGGACAAGAGACCCAGTACTTC. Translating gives CSVGTGQETQYF.

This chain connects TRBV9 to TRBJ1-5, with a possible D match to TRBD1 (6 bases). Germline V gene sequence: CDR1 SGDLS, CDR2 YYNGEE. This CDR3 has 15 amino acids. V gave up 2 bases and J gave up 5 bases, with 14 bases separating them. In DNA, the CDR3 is TGTGCCAGCAGCGTCACAGGGACCCCCTATCAGCCCCAGCATTTT. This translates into CASSVTGTPYQPQHF.

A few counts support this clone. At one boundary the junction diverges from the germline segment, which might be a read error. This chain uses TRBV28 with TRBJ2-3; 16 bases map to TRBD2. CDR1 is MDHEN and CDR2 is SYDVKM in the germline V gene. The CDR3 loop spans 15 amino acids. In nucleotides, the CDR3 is TGTGCCAGCAGTCTGCCGGGACTAGCGGGGGGGCTATCGAATTTT. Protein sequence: CASSLPGLAGGLSNF.

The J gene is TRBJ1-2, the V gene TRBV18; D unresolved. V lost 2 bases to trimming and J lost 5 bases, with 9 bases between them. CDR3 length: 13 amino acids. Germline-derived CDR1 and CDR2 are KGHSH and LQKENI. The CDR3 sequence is CASSPNLRYGYTF. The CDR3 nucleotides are TGTGCCAGCTCACCAAATTTAAGATATGGCTACACCTTC.

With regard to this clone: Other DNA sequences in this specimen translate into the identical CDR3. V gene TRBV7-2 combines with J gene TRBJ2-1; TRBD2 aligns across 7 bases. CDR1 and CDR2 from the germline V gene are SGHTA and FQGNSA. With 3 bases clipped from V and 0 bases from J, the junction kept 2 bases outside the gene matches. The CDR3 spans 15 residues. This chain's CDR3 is CASSFGTNSYNEQFF. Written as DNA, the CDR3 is TGTGCCAGCAGCTTTGGGACTAACTCCTACAATGAGCAGTTCTTC.

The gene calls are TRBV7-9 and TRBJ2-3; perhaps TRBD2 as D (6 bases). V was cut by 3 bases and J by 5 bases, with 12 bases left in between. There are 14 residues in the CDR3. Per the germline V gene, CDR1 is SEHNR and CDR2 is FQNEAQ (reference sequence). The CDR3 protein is CASSFSGGGDTQYF. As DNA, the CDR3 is TGTGCCAGCAGCTTTAGTGGGGGAGGAGATACGCAGTATTTT.

CDR3 residues: CASSLQGPYYGELFF. The CDR3 bases are TGTGCCAGCAGCTTACAGGGGCCGTATTACGGGGAGCTGTTTTTT. The chain carries TRBV7-7 and TRBJ2-2; TRBD1 might be the D (6 bases). With 2 bases removed from V and 7 bases from J, the gap between germline ends came to 14 bases. Germline assignment: CDR1 SSHAT and CDR2 FNYEAQ (reference sequence). The CDR3 sequence is 15 residues long.

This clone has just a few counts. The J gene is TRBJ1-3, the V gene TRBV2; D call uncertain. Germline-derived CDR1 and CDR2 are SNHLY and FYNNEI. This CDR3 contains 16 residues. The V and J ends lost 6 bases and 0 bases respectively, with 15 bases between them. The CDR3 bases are TGTGCCAGCAGCCTTGGTCAGACAAGCTCTGGAAACACCATATATTTT. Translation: CASSLGQTSSGNTIYF.

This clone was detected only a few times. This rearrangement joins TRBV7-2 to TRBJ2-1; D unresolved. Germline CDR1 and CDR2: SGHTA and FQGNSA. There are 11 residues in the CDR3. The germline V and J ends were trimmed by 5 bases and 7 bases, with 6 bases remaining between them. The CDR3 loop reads CASSVFNEQFF. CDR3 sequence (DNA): TGTGCCAGCAGCGTCTTTAATGAGCAGTTCTTC.

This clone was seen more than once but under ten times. The CDR3 reads CASSQDFQETQYF. The CDR3 bases are TGCGCCAGCAGCCAAGACTTCCAGGAAACGCAGTATTTT. This chain connects TRBV4-3 to TRBJ2-3, with D unresolved. V was trimmed by 0 bases and J by 9 bases, leaving 10 bases between them. The CDR3 spans 13 residues. Germline assignment: CDR1 LGHNA and CDR2 YSLEER.

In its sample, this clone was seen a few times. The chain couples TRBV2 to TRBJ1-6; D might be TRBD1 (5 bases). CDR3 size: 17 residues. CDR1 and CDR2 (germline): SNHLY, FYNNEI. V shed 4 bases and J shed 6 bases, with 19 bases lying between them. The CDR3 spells CASSAGDPPRGNSPLHF. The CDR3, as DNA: TGTGCCAGCAGTGCCGGGGACCCCCCTAGGGGTAATTCACCCCTCCACTTT.